This T cell receptor (beta chain) was sequenced in a study of cytotoxic CD8 clonotypes in ibrutinib-treated CLL. Study in general: Of the patients, about a dozen were relapsed/refractory, roughly 16 treatment-naive and fewer than 18 IGHV unmutated.

Regarding this clone: Its cognate antigen is unknown.

Deep sequencing aimed at 1 in 200,000 to 1 in 1 million T cells' resolution. Assay used: immunoSEQ multiplex PCR; TCRdb lists only in-frame clones, some missing. This sample has under 300,000 clones, with less than 85% found just once. Study-wide results and limits: Baseline levels were approached again at progression, after clonality had risen at ibrutinib response.

CDR1 and CDR2 (germline): MNHEY, SVGAGI. Trimming removed 6 bases from V and 0 bases from J, with 10 bases in between. The CDR3 consists of 14 residues. This TCR came from a human donor with chronic lymphocytic leukemia. V gene TRBV6-5 combines with J gene TRBJ2-3; weak D call: TRBD1 (5 bases). This sample comprised PBMCs, obtained at disease progression, from a patient treated with ibrutinib. The CDR3 region has the DNA TGTGCCAGCAGGGACATATCTAGCACAGATACGCAGTATTTT. Its protein is CASRDISSTDTQYF.